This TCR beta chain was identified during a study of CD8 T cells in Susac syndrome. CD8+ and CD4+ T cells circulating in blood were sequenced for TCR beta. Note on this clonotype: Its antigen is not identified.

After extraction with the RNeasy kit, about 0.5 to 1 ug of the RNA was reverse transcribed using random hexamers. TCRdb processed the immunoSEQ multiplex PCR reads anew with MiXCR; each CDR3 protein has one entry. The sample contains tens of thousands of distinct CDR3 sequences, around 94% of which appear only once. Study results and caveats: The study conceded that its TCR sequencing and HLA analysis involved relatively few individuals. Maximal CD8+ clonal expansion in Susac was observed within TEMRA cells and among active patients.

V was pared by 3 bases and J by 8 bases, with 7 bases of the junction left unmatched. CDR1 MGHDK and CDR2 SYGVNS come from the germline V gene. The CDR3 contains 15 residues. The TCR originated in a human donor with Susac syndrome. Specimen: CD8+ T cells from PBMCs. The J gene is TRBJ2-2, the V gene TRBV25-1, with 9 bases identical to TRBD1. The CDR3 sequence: CASSEGTGNGGELFF. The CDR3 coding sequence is TGTGCCAGCAGTGAGGGGACAGGGAATGGGGGGGAGCTGTTTTTT.